This is a list of T cell receptor beta chains from one sample in a study of blood T cell repertoires in COVID-19. Profiled with immunoSEQ multiplex PCR; TCRdb holds only in-frame clones, not every one. The sample holds some 200,000 clones, less than 90% seen once. Sequences were obtained from PBMCs or T cells enriched from blood (not recorded which). These receptors were collected from a woman aged 25 to 45 who had recovered from COVID-19. Each CDR3 is given with its conserved first and last residue. A D gene is named only where the DNA matches it firmly. Clone size is not always given. Where it is, it says once, few, many or a class for expanded clones.

v_call,j_call,clone_size,d_call,cdr3_aa,cdr3_nt
TRBV5-6,TRBJ2-7,-,TRBD2,CASSPGGMSYEQYF,TGTGCCAGCAGCCCGGGGGGGATGTCCTACGAGCAGTACTTC
TRBV7-9,TRBJ1-2,-,-,CASSLAEGSSYGYTF,TGTGCCAGCAGCTTAGCTGAGGGATCGAGTTATGGCTACACCTTC
TRBV13,TRBJ2-1,-,-,CASSLVTGTSYNEQFF,TGTGCCAGCAGCTTAGTCACCGGGACATCCTACAATGAGCAGTTCTTC
TRBV19,TRBJ1-4,-,-,CASSRWTDEATNEKLFF,TGTGCCAGTAGTAGGTGGACAGACGAGGCAACTAATGAAAAACTGTTTTTT
TRBV6-5,TRBJ1-5,-,-,CASSQRGGDQPQHF,TGTGCCAGCAGCCAAAGGGGGGGGGATCAGCCCCAGCATTTT
TRBV25-1,TRBJ2-7,-,-,CASSEGGRPYEQYF,TGTGCCAGCAGTGAAGGGGGGAGGCCCTACGAGCAGTACTTC
TRBV19,TRBJ2-1,-,TRBD2,CASRGRLAGTGGEQFF,TGTGCCAGTAGGGGCCGACTAGCGGGGACTGGGGGAGAGCAGTTCTTC
TRBV29-1,TRBJ1-2,-,TRBD1,CSVEGQGYSYGYTF,TGCAGCGTTGAGGGACAGGGGTACAGCTATGGCTACACCTTC
TRBV6-2/TRBV6-3,TRBJ1-1,-,-,CASSYSGLGNTEAFF,TGTGCCAGCAGTTACTCGGGGCTCGGGAACACTGAAGCTTTCTTT
TRBV9,TRBJ1-5,-,-,CASSVDNSNQPQHF,TGTGCCAGCAGCGTAGATAATAGCAATCAGCCCCAGCATTTT
TRBV7-2,TRBJ1-3,once,-,CASSPGLWDKTGNTIYF,TGTGCCAGCAGCCCCGGCCTATGGGACAAAACTGGAAACACCATATATTTT
TRBV6-1,TRBJ1-5,-,-,CASSDGTVTQPQHF,TGTGCCAGCAGTGACGGAACAGTAACTCAGCCCCAGCATTTT
TRBV7-9,TRBJ2-5,-,TRBD2,CASGRLAGMGGTQYF,TGTGCCAGCGGGCGACTAGCGGGGATGGGGGGGACCCAGTACTTC
TRBV3-1/TRBV3-2,TRBJ1-1,-,-,CASSDINTEAFF,TGTGCCAGCAGCGACATAAACACTGAAGCTTTCTTT
TRBV11-2,TRBJ2-2,-,TRBD1,CASSRDRAGELFF,TGTGCCAGCAGCCGCGACAGGGCGGGGGAGCTGTTTTTT
TRBV11-2,TRBJ2-2,-,-,CASSPRDTGELFF,TGTGCCAGCAGCCCCCGGGACACCGGGGAGCTGTTTTTT